Presented here are 14 T cell receptor beta chains from one specimen sequenced in a study of type 1 and type 2 diabetes patients (dated by TCRdb to about 2016). TCRdb records Illumina MiSeq as the sequencer. Genomic DNA from sorted T cell subsets was used as template for TCRbeta CDR3 amplification. The TCRbeta CDR3 region was amplified by multiplex PCR using 30 forward and 13 reverse primers. The public sequencing data were trimmed at Q25 with fastp and processed into clonotypes with MiXCR by TCRdb, which kept only in-frame beta chains. A single entry per CDR3 protein holds the most common genes and DNA from its merged rows. The sample contains 270,000 or so distinct CDR3 sequences, around 47% of them found a single time. The top ten constitute roughly 15% of the sample. The sequenced material came from peripheral blood mononuclear cells (PBMCs). Source of these receptors: a man between 18 and 35 years old with type 2 diabetes.

The chain has TRBV13 and TRBJ1-2; D is unclear. This CDR3 region has 13 residues. V lost 5 bases, J lost 1 base, and 8 bases lay in between. Per the germline V gene, CDR1 is PRHDT and CDR2 is FYEKMQ (reference sequence). The CDR3 here is CASSPTSNYGYTF. DNA of the CDR3: TGTGCCAGCAGCCCAACAAGTAACTATGGCTACACCTTC.

This clonotype was detected once. The chain recombines TRBV7-3 with TRBJ2-5; 10 positions match TRBD2. The end of the DNA fits TRBJ2-1 better, so the J call may be wrong. Germline V gives CDR1 SGHTA, CDR2 FQGTGA. The CDR3 loop spans 15 amino acids. This CDR3 reads CASSLSGGNYNEQFF. The CDR3 nucleotides are TGTGCCAGCAGCCTTAGCGGGGGGAACTACAATGAGCAGTTCTTC.

The V and J genes are TRBV12-3 or TRBV12-4 and TRBJ2-7; D remains ambiguous. CDR3 length: 14 amino acids. Between the trimmed V and J ends, which lost 1 base and 7 bases, there was a span of 14 bases. The CDR3 DNA reads as TGTGCCAGCAGTTTAGGTGGTCTTGCGAGAGAGCAGTACTTC. Protein product: CASSLGGLAREQYF.

The rearrangement joins TRBV20-1 to TRBJ1-6; perhaps TRBD1 as D (5 bases). There are 17 residues in the CDR3. Trimming shortened V by 1 base and J by 5 bases, and 18 bases separated the two germline ends. Germline CDR1 and CDR2: DFQATT and SNEGSKA (reference sequence). The CDR3 DNA reads as TGCAGTGCTAGAGCAGTGACAAGGGAACAGGATAATTCACCCCTCCACTTT. This sequence encodes CSARAVTREQDNSPLHF.

Comment on this clonotype: At one boundary the junction diverges from the germline segment, which might be a read error. The chain recombines TRBV5-1 with TRBJ2-7; TRBD1 matches 8 bases. The germline gives CDR1 SGHRS, CDR2 YFSETQ. The length of the CDR3 is 16 residues. This CDR3 is CASSQTGDIQNYEQYF. CDR3 coding DNA: TGTGCCAGCAGCCAGACAGGGGATATACAAAATTACGAGCAGTACTTC. The entire variable domain, with the rest obtained from reference TRBV5-1 and TRBJ2-7, is as follows: KAGVTQTPRYLIKTRGQQVTLSCSPISGHRSVSWYQQTPGQGLQFLFEYFSETQRNKGNFPGRFSGRQFSNSRSEMNVSTLELGDSALYLCASSQTGDIQNYEQYFGPGTRLTVT.

This clonotype has only a few counts. This sequence joins TRBV9 and TRBJ1-2, with 7 bases aligning to TRBD1. The V segment lost 3 bases and the J segment 2 bases; nucleotides outside the gene matches: 10. This CDR3 contains 16 residues. The germline V gene has CDR1 SGDLS and CDR2 YYNGEE. CDR3 sequence reads: CASSGYEGTDNYGYTF. The CDR3 DNA reads as TGTGCCAGCAGCGGGTATGAGGGGACAGACAACTATGGCTACACCTTC.

The sample holds a few counts of this clonotype. The chain recombines TRBV6-1 with TRBJ2-7; D remains unclear. Trimming left V 3 bases short and J 3 bases short, with 18 bases between. CDR1 MNHNS and CDR2 SASEGT come from the germline V gene. The CDR3 has 16 amino acids. The CDR3 sequence: CASSDLTGRAFYEQYF. The CDR3 DNA follows: TGTGCCAGCAGTGACTTGACGGGCCGAGCTTTCTACGAGCAGTACTTC.

The gene calls are TRBV29-1 and TRBJ2-1; possibly TRBD2 for D (7 bases). Per germline, CDR1 SQVTM and CDR2 ANQGSEA. Between the trimmed V and J ends, which lost 4 bases and 3 bases, there was a span of 16 bases. The CDR3 is 15 residues long. In DNA, the CDR3 is TGCAGCGTTGGGGGGGGGCTACCATTCTACAATGAGCAGTTCTTC. Protein: CSVGGGLPFYNEQFF.

The rearrangement uses TRBV11-2 and TRBJ2-2; 8 bases align to TRBD1. V lost 5 bases to trimming and J lost 5 bases; unmatched junction nucleotides: 4. Germline CDR1 is SGHAT and CDR2 is FQNNGV. The CDR3 contains 14 residues. Written as DNA, the CDR3 is TGTGCCAGCAGCACTCGGACAGGGACCGGGGAGCTGTTTTTT. This translates into CASSTRTGTGELFF.

This clonotype was observed a handful of times. This chain connects TRBV6-4 to TRBJ1-2, with TRBD1 as a possible D gene (5 bases). The V and J ends lost 0 bases and 8 bases respectively, with 13 bases between them. Germline V gives CDR1 MRHNA, CDR2 SNTAGT. The CDR3 runs 14 residues. CDR3 DNA: TGTGCCAGCAGTGACTCGGGGCAGGTTAACGGCTACACCTTC. This codes for CASSDSGQVNGYTF.

There are a few counts of this clonotype. The J gene is TRBJ2-1, the V gene TRBV13; no clear D. Trimming stripped 3 bases from V and 5 bases from J, with 14 bases between. Germline V gene data show CDR1 as PRHDT and CDR2 as FYEKMQ (reference sequence). CDR3 size: 15 residues. CDR3 coding DNA: TGTGCCAGCAGCTTTGTCCGTATGGGCCACAATGAGCAGTTCTTC. Translation: CASSFVRMGHNEQFF.

This clonotype was counted a few times. The chain carries TRBV5-1 and TRBJ1-1; D call uncertain. Germline loops: CDR1 SGHRS, CDR2 YFSETQ. V dropped 0 bases and J dropped 0 bases, with 9 bases sitting between them. The CDR3 covers 15 residues. The CDR3 coding sequence is TGCGCCAGCAGCTTGGGTCTCGGCCTGAACACTGAAGCTTTCTTT. Translated, it gives CASSLGLGLNTEAFF.

The chain carries TRBV6-6 and TRBJ2-2, with TRBD2 matching over 7 bases. The CDR3 sequence is 14 residues long. The trim removed 6 bases at V and 6 bases at J, leaving 7 bases unmatched. Germline-derived CDR1 and CDR2 are MNHNY and SVGAGI (reference sequence). CDR3 in amino acids: CASRGGGIAGELFF. For the CDR3, the DNA is TGTGCCAGCAGGGGGGGAGGGATAGCCGGGGAGCTGTTTTTT.

This clonotype has a handful of counts. The V gene is TRBV20-1, the J gene TRBJ1-5; maybe TRBD1 (6 bases). Trimming removed 5 bases from V and 3 bases from J, with 11 bases in between. The CDR3 loop spans 13 amino acids. Looked up from germline, CDR1 is DFQATT and CDR2 is SNEGSKA (reference sequence). The DNA of the CDR3 is TGCAGTGCTTGGGGGGGGCACAATCAGCCCCAGCATTTT. Protein: CSAWGGHNQPQHF.